The 13 T cell receptor beta chains below come from one sample, sequenced in a study of OX40 agonist ivuxolimab in advanced cancers. Only in-frame clones appear in the TCRdb table, and some are missing; sequencing was by immunoSEQ multiplex PCR. This sample has 45,000 or so clones, with nearly 90% found just once. Sample: CD4+ or CD8+ T cells sorted from blood, taken in a trial of the OX40 agonist ivuxolimab. Receptors were obtained from an adult with an advanced solid tumor such as melanoma, head and neck, liver or kidney cancer.

The rearrangement joins TRBV4-3 to TRBJ2-7; D not certain. There are 16 residues in the CDR3. In germline, CDR1 is LGHNA, CDR2 YSLEER. V was pared by 0 bases and J by 2 bases, with 14 bases between. The CDR3 nucleotides read TGCGCCAGCAGCCAAGATTTTCCCGGCCCTACCTACGAGCAGTACTTC. It codes for CASSQDFPGPTYEQYF.

The chain couples TRBV9 to TRBJ1-6; TRBD1 matches at 7 bases. V was clipped by 3 bases and J by 4 bases; unmatched bases: 4. Germline lookup yields CDR1 SGDLS and CDR2 YYNGEE. The CDR3 sequence is 15 residues long. The CDR3 sequence: CASSGGTEYNSPLHF. CDR3 nucleotide sequence: TGTGCCAGCAGCGGGGGGACAGAGTATAATTCACCCCTCCACTTT.

The CDR3 spells CASSWVYSNQPQHF. DNA for the CDR3: TGTGCCAGCTCATGGGTTTATAGCAATCAGCCCCAGCATTTT. The chain carries TRBV18 and TRBJ1-5, with D hard to call. Trimming stripped 5 bases from V and 0 bases from J, with 8 bases between. The CDR3 runs to 14 residues. Germline V gene data show CDR1 as KGHSH and CDR2 as LQKENI.

V and J are TRBV6-5 and TRBJ1-1; D gene ambiguous. CDR3 length: 13 amino acids. V was cut by 2 bases and J by 4 bases, with 8 bases left in between. The germline V gene encodes CDR1 MNHEY and CDR2 SVGAGI. CDR3 loop: CASSYDGSTEAFF. Here the CDR3 DNA reads TGTGCCAGCAGTTACGATGGAAGCACTGAAGCTTTCTTT.

The chain has TRBV11-1 and TRBJ1-1; D remains ambiguous. The CDR3 runs to 13 residues. Trimming took off 3 bases at V and 1 base at J, with 6 bases between the two ends. CDR1 is SGHAT, CDR2 FQDESV, per germline (reference sequence). The CDR3 DNA reads TGTGCCAGCAGCTTGTCTCAGAACACTGAAGCTTTCTTT. Protein product: CASSLSQNTEAFF.

J is TRBJ1-1 and V is TRBV27, with no clear D. The CDR3 covers 13 residues. V was pared by 8 bases and J by 8 bases, with 18 bases between. Germline CDR1 MNHEY, CDR2 SMNVEV (reference sequence). CDR3: CASRAGMVGEAFF. CDR3 bases: TGTGCCAGCCGTGCGGGGATGGTTGGGGAAGCTTTCTTT.

This chain uses TRBV19 with TRBJ1-6; 8 nucleotides agree with TRBD1. This CDR3 comprises 15 residues. V shed 5 bases, J shed 2 bases, and the junction held 2 bases outside the gene matches. Looked up from germline, CDR1 is LNHDA and CDR2 is SQIVND (reference sequence). The CDR3 loop reads CASSSTGAYNSPLHF. CDR3 nucleotide sequence: TGTGCCAGTAGTTCGACAGGGGCCTATAATTCACCCCTCCACTTT.

This chain joins TRBV7-2 and TRBJ2-4; 8 bases align to TRBD1. V was pared by 5 bases and J by 9 bases, with 12 bases of the junction left unmatched. Germline assignment: CDR1 SGHTA and CDR2 FQGNSA. The CDR3 consists of 15 residues. CDR3 sequence: CASSLPGQGGGIQYF. In DNA form, the CDR3 reads TGTGCCAGCAGCCTCCCCGGACAGGGCGGCGGCATTCAGTACTTC.

V and J are TRBV20-1 and TRBJ1-2, with 7 bases identical to TRBD1. The CDR3 spans 11 residues. Germline CDR1 and CDR2: DFQATT and SNEGSKA (reference sequence). The V gene end was trimmed by 8 bases and the J gene end by 7 bases; junction bases not matched to a gene: 7. The CDR3 loop is CSSRGGTGYTF. CDR3 nucleotide sequence: TGCAGTTCCAGAGGGGGCACTGGCTACACCTTC.

The CDR3 spells CASSFQGGSYEQYV. The CDR3 DNA reads as TGTGCCAGCAGTTTCCAGGGAGGCTCCTACGAGCAGTACGTC. The chain has TRBV28 and TRBJ2-7; TRBD2 might be the D (6 bases). V was cut by 3 bases and J by 0 bases, with 9 bases left in between. This CDR3 is built from 14 residues. Germline CDR1 and CDR2: MDHEN and SYDVKM.

CDR3 amino acids: CASSLRSVAANTEAFF. The CDR3 DNA sequence: TGTGCCAGCAGTTTACGGAGTGTGGCAGCCAACACTGAAGCTTTCTTT. The V gene is TRBV28, the J gene TRBJ1-1, with D unresolved. CDR1 is MDHEN and CDR2 is SYDVKM in the germline V gene. The CDR3 runs 16 residues. V lost 2 bases and J 2 bases, leaving 15 bases between the germline ends. Variable domain in full (rest from reference TRBV28 and TRBJ1-1): DVKVTQSSRYLVKRTGEKVFLECVQDMDHENMFWYRQDPGLGLRLIYFSYDVKMKEKGDIPEGYSVSREKKERFSLILESASTNQTSMYLCASSLRSVAANTEAFFGQGTRLTVV.

The V call is TRBV4-3, the J call TRBJ1-5; D not certain. The CDR3 is 13 residues long. Germline V gene lookup returns CDR1 LGHNA and CDR2 YSLEER. V lost 0 bases to trimming and J lost 10 bases, with 10 bases between them. Here the CDR3 DNA reads TGCGCCAGCAGCCAAGATGCCAATCGTCCCCAGCATTTT. Translating it yields CASSQDANRPQHF.

The chain employs TRBV7-7 and TRBJ2-3; 8 bases agree with TRBD1. Losses at the gene ends were 1 base for V and 1 base for J; bases not matched to a gene: 4. Germline V gene lookup returns CDR1 SSHAT and CDR2 FNYEAQ (reference sequence). CDR3 length: 16 amino acids. CDR3 sequence: CASSLDQGAGTDTQYF. For the CDR3, the DNA is TGTGCCAGCAGCTTAGACCAGGGGGCTGGCACAGATACGCAGTATTTT.